The entry below describes one T cell receptor (beta chain). The target antigen is unknown. This sample is drawn from a study of OX40 agonist ivuxolimab in advanced cancers. General study findings and limits: Mean expanded clone counts were higher in CD8+ than CD4+ T cells.

Germline CDR1 is SGHRS and CDR2 is YFSETQ. After removal of 3 bases from V and 5 bases from J, the junction contained 7 bases not matched to a gene. This CDR3 has 15 residues. The assay was immunoSEQ multiplex PCR, and TCRdb's table has in-frame clones only and misses some. The sample has approximately 77,000 clones, roughly 88% seen once. The sequencing here drew on CD4+ or CD8+ T cells sorted from blood, taken in a trial of the OX40 agonist ivuxolimab. The chain employs TRBV5-1 and TRBJ2-2; TRBD1 matches 7 bases. The clonotype comes from an adult with an advanced solid tumor such as melanoma, head and neck, liver or kidney cancer. CDR3 nucleotides: TGCGCCAGCAGCTCGACAGGGCGGGTTACCGGGGAGCTGTTTTTT. Translated: CASSSTGRVTGELFF.